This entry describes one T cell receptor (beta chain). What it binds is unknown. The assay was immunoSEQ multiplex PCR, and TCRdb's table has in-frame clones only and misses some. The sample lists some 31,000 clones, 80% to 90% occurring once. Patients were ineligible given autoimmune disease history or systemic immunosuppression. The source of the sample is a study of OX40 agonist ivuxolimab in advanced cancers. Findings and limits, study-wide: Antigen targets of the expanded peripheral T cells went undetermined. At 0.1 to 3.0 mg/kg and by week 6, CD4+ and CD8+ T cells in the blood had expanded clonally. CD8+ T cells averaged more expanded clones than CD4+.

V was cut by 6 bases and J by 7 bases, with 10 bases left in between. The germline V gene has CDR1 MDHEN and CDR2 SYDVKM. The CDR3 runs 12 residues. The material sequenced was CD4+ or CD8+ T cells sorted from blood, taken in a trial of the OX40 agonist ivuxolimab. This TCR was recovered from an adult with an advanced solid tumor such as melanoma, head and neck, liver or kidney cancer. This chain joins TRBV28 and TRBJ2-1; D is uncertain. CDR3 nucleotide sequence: TGTGCCAGCAGAATGACGAGGAATGAGCAGTTCTTC. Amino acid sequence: CASRMTRNEQFF. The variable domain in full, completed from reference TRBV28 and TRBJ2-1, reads DVKVTQSSRYLVKRTGEKVFLECVQDMDHENMFWYRQDPGLGLRLIYFSYDVKMKEKGDIPEGYSVSREKKERFSLILESASTNQTSMYLCASRMTRNEQFFGPGTRLTVL.